This T cell receptor (beta chain) stems from a study of blood T cell repertoires in COVID-19. Study context: The cDNA or gDNA used as material had been derived from T cells, B-cell-depleted T cells, or PBMCs.

The study assigned cohorts using participant-reported clinical history. Germline values: CDR1 SGHRS, CDR2 YFSETQ. V shed 5 bases, J shed 7 bases, and the junction held 7 bases outside the gene matches. CDR3 length: 14 residues. In the original analysis: The assay estimated nucleated cells by amplifying reference gene primers. The repertoire was sequenced with immunoSEQ multiplex PCR; TCRdb's copy has only in-frame clones and lacks some. V and J calls and clone size are given by that table; D and trimming were obtained from the DNA. The profile covers fewer than 350,000 clones, with 65% to 90% appearing a single time and roughly 4.2% taken by the ten largest. This clone was observed a handful of times.

The receptor was isolated from a woman aged 40 to 50 with acute COVID-19. The gene calls are TRBV5-1 and TRBJ2-1; TRBD1 matches at 9 bases. Specimen: PBMCs or T cells enriched from blood (not recorded which). Here the CDR3 reads CASRGQGMRNEQFF. CDR3 DNA: TGCGCCAGCAGAGGACAGGGGATGAGGAATGAGCAGTTCTTC.